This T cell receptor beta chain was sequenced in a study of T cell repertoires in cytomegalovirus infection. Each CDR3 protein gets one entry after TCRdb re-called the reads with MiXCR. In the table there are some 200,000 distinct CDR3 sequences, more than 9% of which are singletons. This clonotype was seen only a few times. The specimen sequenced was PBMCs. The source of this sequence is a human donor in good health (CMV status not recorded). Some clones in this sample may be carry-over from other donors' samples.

The CDR3, as DNA: TGCAGTGCTAGAGAAACAGGGGACAGTGGAAAACTGTTTTTT. Protein sequence: CSARETGDSGKLFF. This chain joins TRBV20-1 and TRBJ1-4; 7 bases match TRBD1. The CDR3 is 14 residues long. J was trimmed by 10 bases and V by 0 bases; bases with no gene match: 8. Germline CDR1 and CDR2: DFQATT and SNEGSKA (reference sequence).